This record concerns one TCR beta chain sequence. This sample is drawn from a study of blood T cells in healthy people across ages. The CDR3 runs 15 residues. Losses at the gene ends were 3 bases for V and 4 bases for J; bases not matched to a gene: 3. Per the germline V gene, CDR1 is KGHDR and CDR2 is SFDVKD. Combining a sample-barcoded 5' primer with a J-beta primer mix, a second PCR ran for roughly 7 to 11 cycles. The authors tagged each cDNA molecule using a template-switch adaptor with 12 random nucleotides. TCRdb itself ran the 5' RACE reads through MiXCR, one entry per CDR3 protein. The sample yields roughly 1.4 million distinct CDR3 sequences, roughly 64% seen once.

The clonotype comes from a man younger than 30 in good health. The gene calls are TRBV24-1 and TRBJ2-3; 10 bases match TRBD2. Sample: blood. The CDR3 nucleotides read TGTGCCACCAGTGATACTAGCGGGGTGCCAGATACGCAGTATTTT. Its protein product is CATSDTSGVPDTQYF.